This section outlines one T cell receptor beta chain sequence together with its context. This CDR3 is built from 11 residues. V lost 2 bases to trimming and J lost 8 bases, with 7 bases between them. CDR1 and CDR2 (germline): GTSNPN, SVGIG (reference sequence). The record originates from a study of blood T cell repertoires in COVID-19. Study in general: Acute-phase and convalescent COVID-19 samples originated in the United States, Italy and Spain.

Data came from immunoSEQ multiplex PCR; TCRdb stores just in-frame clones and leaves some out. The table lists about 160,000 clones, over 65% of them singletons, with 4% to 4.5% in the top ten. Participants reported their clinical history, and cohort assignment relied on those reports. The sample taken for sequencing was PBMCs or T cells enriched from blood (not recorded which). The genes are TRBV30 and TRBJ2-1, with D unclear. This receptor was obtained from a woman aged 50 to 60 who had recovered from COVID-19. CDR3 residues: CAWSPAYEQFF. The CDR3, as DNA: TGTGCCTGGAGTCCCGCGTATGAGCAGTTCTTC. Drawing the rest from reference TRBV30 and TRBJ2-1, the complete variable domain is SQTIHQWPATLVQPVGSPLSLECTVEGTSNPNLYWYRQAAGRGLQLLFYSVGIGQISSEVPQNLSASRPQDRQFILSSKKLLLSDSGFYLCAWSPAYEQFFGPGTRLTVL.